Below are 32 T cell receptor beta chains sequenced from a single sample in a study of control samples from healthy donors and cancer patients. This table comes from immunoSEQ multiplex PCR, and its TCRdb copy is limited to in-frame clones, with some not included. The sample shows around 200,000 clones, 80% to 95% of them seen only once. Source material: blood. The source of these receptors is a man between 18 and 35 years old in good health.

This chain joins TRBV2 and TRBJ2-3, with 10 bases aligning to TRBD2. The CDR3 sequence is 16 residues long. Germline loops: CDR1 SNHLY, CDR2 FYNNEI. With 4 bases clipped from V and 0 bases from J, the junction kept 4 bases outside the gene matches. The CDR3: CASSVRAGGSTDTQYF. The DNA of the CDR3 is TGTGCCAGCAGTGTTCGAGCGGGGGGGAGCACAGATACGCAGTATTTT.

The chain carries TRBV29-1 and TRBJ2-2; 8 bases match TRBD1. The V segment lost 7 bases and the J segment 2 bases; nucleotides outside the gene matches: 6. CDR3 size: 14 residues. Germline CDR1 SQVTM, CDR2 ANQGSEA. The CDR3: CSADRGANTGELFF. Written as DNA, the CDR3 is TGCAGCGCCGACAGGGGCGCCAACACCGGGGAGCTGTTTTTT.

The genes are TRBV25-1 and TRBJ1-1, with D perhaps matching TRBD1 (6 bases). Trimming pared 4 bases from V and 1 base from J, leaving 13 bases between. The CDR3 runs to 15 residues. Germline loops: CDR1 MGHDK, CDR2 SYGVNS. CDR3: CASSAWGAENTEAFF. CDR3 in DNA: TGTGCCAGCAGTGCATGGGGGGCAGAGAACACTGAAGCTTTCTTT. The full variable domain, in which reference TRBV25-1 and TRBJ1-1 provide the parts outside the CDR3, is EADIYQTPRYLVIGTGKKITLECSQTMGHDKMYWYQQDPGMELHLIHYSYGVNSTEKGDLSSESTVSRIRTEHFPLTLESARPSHTSQYLCASSAWGAENTEAFFGQGTRLTVV.

The chain is built from TRBV6-1 and TRBJ1-5; a weak D match, TRBD1 (5 bases). Looked up from germline, CDR1 is MNHNS and CDR2 is SASEGT. CDR3 length: 16 residues. The ends were cut back, 3 bases at V and 7 bases at J, with 19 bases in the middle. The CDR3 DNA reads TGTGCCAGCAGTGACAGATACAGGTTAAGGAGGCAGCCCCAGCATTTT. It encodes CASSDRYRLRRQPQHF.

The chain links TRBV6-5 to TRBJ2-2, with a tentative D call TRBD1 (5 bases). Looked up from germline, CDR1 is MNHEY and CDR2 is SVGAGI. V lost 2 bases to trimming and J lost 6 bases, with 16 bases between them. The CDR3 length is 16 residues. CDR3 bases: TGTGCCAGCAGTTACCAGTCAGGGTCTCTGGCCGGGGAGCTGTTTTTT. Protein product: CASSYQSGSLAGELFF.

This chain connects TRBV2 to TRBJ2-2; D gene unclear. V was shortened by 4 bases and J by 1 base, with 10 bases between the two germline ends. From germline, CDR1 is SNHLY and CDR2 FYNNEI. The CDR3 sequence is 15 residues long. In DNA form, the CDR3 reads TGTGCCAGCAGTGGGCTAACCTGGAACACCGGGGAGCTGTTTTTT. It codes for CASSGLTWNTGELFF. Full variable domain (rest looked up from reference TRBV2 and TRBJ2-2): EPEVTQTPSHQVTQMGQEVILRCVPISNHLYFYWYRQILGQKVEFLVSFYNNEISEKSEIFDDQFSVERPDGSNFTLKIRSTKLEDSAMYFCASSGLTWNTGELFFGEGSRLTVL.

CDR3 nucleotide sequence: TGTGCCAGCAGCCGGAGCAAGGGGTCAGATACGCAGTATTTT. Translation gives CASSRSKGSDTQYF. This sequence joins TRBV5-4 and TRBJ2-3, with D possibly being TRBD1 (5 bases). CDR1 SGHNT and CDR2 YYREEE come from the germline V gene (reference sequence). This CDR3 is built from 14 residues. V dropped 4 bases and J dropped 4 bases, with 13 bases sitting between them.

The chain joins TRBV2 to TRBJ1-4; a weak D match, TRBD1 (5 bases). The V gene lost 10 bases and the J gene lost 4 bases, with 13 bases spanning the gap. This CDR3 contains 13 residues. Germline-derived CDR1 and CDR2 are SNHLY and FYNNEI. In DNA, the CDR3 is TGTGCCATCATGACAGCGAATAATGAAAAACTGTTTTTT. Protein product: CAIMTANNEKLFF.

CDR3 residues: CASVDRGEDEQFF. DNA for the CDR3: TGTGCCAGCGTAGACAGGGGGGAGGATGAGCAGTTCTTC. The chain couples TRBV12-3 or TRBV12-4 to TRBJ2-1; 9 bases are shared with TRBD1. The CDR3 has 13 amino acids. The V and J ends lost 8 bases and 8 bases, in that order; junction bases with no gene match: 7.

The rearrangement joins TRBV5-1 to TRBJ2-2, with D perhaps matching TRBD1 (6 bases). The V end lost 1 base, the J end lost 1 base, and 11 bases lay between the germline ends. The CDR3 sequence is 16 residues long. The germline gives CDR1 SGHRS, CDR2 YFSETQ. This CDR3 reads CASSLNDRMNTGELFF. In DNA form, the CDR3 reads TGCGCCAGCAGCTTGAACGACAGGATGAACACCGGGGAGCTGTTTTTT.

This chain joins TRBV29-1 and TRBJ2-5, with D hard to call. Germline values: CDR1 SQVTM, CDR2 ANQGSEA. With 8 bases removed from V and 2 bases from J, the gap between germline ends came to 12 bases. The CDR3 runs to 12 residues. CDR3 region: CSLLDEQETQYF. The CDR3, as DNA: TGCAGCCTTTTGGACGAACAAGAGACCCAGTACTTC.

The V and J genes are TRBV12-5 and TRBJ2-2; TRBD2 might be the D (6 bases). The CDR3 covers 17 residues. Germline V gives CDR1 LGHNT, CDR2 FRNRAP. V lost 2 bases, J lost 5 bases, and 18 bases lay in between. The CDR3: CASGLNRQGEDTGELFF. DNA of the CDR3: TGTGCTAGTGGTTTGAACCGCCAAGGGGAGGATACCGGGGAGCTGTTTTTT.

V gene TRBV24-1 combines with J gene TRBJ2-3, with 7 bases lining up with TRBD2. This CDR3 contains 18 residues. Germline V lookup: CDR1 KGHDR, CDR2 SFDVKD. Losses at the gene ends were 4 bases for V and 1 base for J; bases not matched to a gene: 13. The CDR3 is CATSEWPGGRSGTDTQYF. DNA of the CDR3: TGTGCCACCAGTGAATGGCCGGGGGGACGGAGTGGCACAGATACGCAGTATTTT.

The V call is TRBV11-3, the J call TRBJ1-1; D may be TRBD1 (5 bases). V was cut by 2 bases and J by 7 bases, with 11 bases left in between. The CDR3 runs 13 residues. Germline V lookup: CDR1 SGHNT, CDR2 YENEEA. This CDR3 is CASSLLGADEAFF. The CDR3 region has the DNA TGTGCCAGCAGCTTACTCGGGGCAGATGAAGCTTTCTTT.

The rearrangement uses TRBV18 and TRBJ1-5, with 7 bases matching TRBD1. The J segment lost 3 bases and the V segment lost 4 bases, leaving 3 bases of the junction unmatched. The CDR3 is made up of 14 amino acids. Looked up from germline, CDR1 is KGHSH and CDR2 is LQKENI. CDR3 protein: CASSQGQSNQPQHF. The DNA for the CDR3 is TGTGCCAGCTCACAGGGACAGTCCAATCAGCCCCAGCATTTT.

In this sample, this clone turned up once. The chain joins TRBV5-1 to TRBJ2-7, with a weak D call TRBD2 (5 bases). V lost 4 bases and J lost 7, with 21 bases in between. CDR3 size: 15 residues. Germline CDR1 is SGHRS and CDR2 is YFSETQ. CDR3 DNA: TGCGCCAGCAGCCCTTTAAGAGGGCTTGAAGGGGAGCAGTACTTC. Amino acids: CASSPLRGLEGEQYF. The entire variable domain, with the rest obtained from reference TRBV5-1 and TRBJ2-7, is as follows: KAGVTQTPRYLIKTRGQQVTLSCSPISGHRSVSWYQQTPGQGLQFLFEYFSETQRNKGNFPGRFSGRQFSNSRSEMNVSTLELGDSALYLCASSPLRGLEGEQYFGPGTRLTVT.

The chain employs TRBV29-1 and TRBJ2-1, with 10 bases fitting TRBD1. The germline V gene encodes CDR1 SQVTM and CDR2 ANQGSEA. Trimming took 5 bases from V and 4 from J; bases not matched to a gene: 5. The CDR3 extends over 14 amino acids. The CDR3 nucleotides read TGCAGCGTTACCGGGACAGGGGCTTACAATGAGCAGTTCTTC. Translation: CSVTGTGAYNEQFF.

V is TRBV4-1 and J is TRBJ2-4, with a tentative D call TRBD1 (6 bases). The CDR3 runs 19 residues. Germline V gene sequence: CDR1 MGHRA, CDR2 YSYEKL. Trimming stripped 0 bases from V and 0 bases from J, with 18 bases between. The CDR3 is CASSQDPEDSVKAKNIQYF. CDR3 coding DNA: TGCGCCAGCAGCCAAGATCCAGAGGACAGCGTCAAAGCCAAAAACATTCAGTACTTC.

The chain combines TRBV27 with TRBJ1-2; D remains unclear. V lost 5 bases and J lost 7, with 17 bases in between. The germline gives CDR1 MNHEY, CDR2 SMNVEV (reference sequence). CDR3 length: 14 residues. The CDR3 is CASSPRGTDGGYTF. The CDR3 DNA follows: TGTGCCAGCAGTCCCCGTGGCACTGACGGTGGCTACACCTTC.

This clone was detected once. This sequence joins TRBV2 and TRBJ2-7; 7 bases are a match to TRBD1. There are 11 residues in the CDR3. V was pared by 8 bases and J by 6 bases, with 4 bases of the junction left unmatched. Per germline, CDR1 SNHLY and CDR2 FYNNEI. The DNA for the CDR3 is TGTGCCAGCCTACAGGGGTTCGAGCAGTACTTC. Amino acid sequence: CASLQGFEQYF.

The gene calls are TRBV24-1 and TRBJ2-3, with 10 positions matching TRBD1. The length of the CDR3 is 17 residues. V shed 2 bases, J shed 3 bases, and the junction held 7 bases outside the gene matches. Germline values: CDR1 KGHDR, CDR2 SFDVKD. The CDR3 spells CATSDSRQGAATDTQYF. CDR3 coding DNA: TGTGCCACCAGTGATTCGAGACAGGGGGCTGCGACAGATACGCAGTATTTT.

J is TRBJ1-2 and V is TRBV2; 7 nucleotides align to TRBD1. Germline V CDR1 and CDR2: SNHLY, FYNNEI. The CDR3 is 13 amino acids. The V and J ends lost 6 bases and 7 bases, in that order; junction bases with no gene match: 8. CDR3 sequence: CASSPQGMGGYTF. CDR3 nucleotide sequence: TGTGCCAGCAGCCCACAGGGGATGGGTGGCTACACCTTC.

This clone was recorded once. The chain has TRBV9 and TRBJ1-4; unclear D gene. Germline V gives CDR1 SGDLS, CDR2 YYNGEE. Trimming took 6 bases from V and 5 from J, leaving 17 bases between them. CDR3 length equals 15 residues. CDR3 sequence (DNA): TGTGCCAGCAACTCCGACGGACTGGGAAATGAAAAACTGTTTTTT. Amino acid sequence: CASNSDGLGNEKLFF. Drawing the rest from reference TRBV9 and TRBJ1-4, the complete variable domain is DSGVTQTPKHLITATGQRVTLRCSPRSGDLSVYWYQQSLDQGLQFLIQYYNGEERAKGNILERFSAQQFPDLHSELNLSSLELGDSALYFCASNSDGLGNEKLFFGSGTQLSVL.

V is TRBV30 and J is TRBJ2-3, with 8 bases that match TRBD2. Germline CDR1 is GTSNPN and CDR2 is SVGIG (reference sequence). V lost 4 bases and J lost 2; bases outside the gene matches: 5. There are 14 residues in the CDR3. The CDR3 sequence is CAWIKRGPTDTQYF. The CDR3 bases are TGTGCCTGGATTAAGCGGGGGCCCACAGATACGCAGTATTTT.

The chain employs TRBV5-1 and TRBJ1-1, with D possibly matching TRBD1 (5 bases). The ends were cut back, 4 bases at V and 1 base at J, with 17 bases in the middle. The CDR3 extends over 16 amino acids. Germline V gene data show CDR1 as SGHRS and CDR2 as YFSETQ. CDR3 in amino acids: CASSLEIGVGNTEAFF. The CDR3 region has the DNA TGCGCCAGCAGCCTGGAGATAGGGGTGGGGAACACTGAAGCTTTCTTT.

The gene calls are TRBV7-3 and TRBJ2-1; 7 bases line up with TRBD2. CDR3 length: 13 amino acids. CDR1 and CDR2 from the germline V gene are SGHTA and FQGTGA. V lost 4 bases and J lost 9; bases outside the gene matches: 6. CDR3 nucleotide sequence: TGTGCCAGCAGCTCGACTAGCTCGGGTGAGCAGTTCTTC. This translates into CASSSTSSGEQFF.

The V gene is TRBV6-2 or TRBV6-3, the J gene TRBJ1-4, with D possibly TRBD1 on 5 matching bases. Germline assignment: CDR1 MNHEY and CDR2 SVGEGT. The V end lost 6 bases, the J end lost 0 bases, and 14 bases lay between the germline ends. The CDR3 runs 16 residues. The CDR3 loop is CASSDKGTATNEKLFF. The CDR3 region has the DNA TGTGCCAGCAGCGACAAAGGGACCGCAACTAATGAAAAACTGTTTTTT.

The V gene is TRBV7-2, the J gene TRBJ2-1, with 7 bases fitting TRBD2. Trimming at V came to 0 bases and at J to 3 bases, leaving 2 bases not matched to a gene. The CDR3 is 15 residues long. CDR1 and CDR2 from the germline V gene are SGHTA and FQGNSA. CDR3 amino acids: CASSLAGGFYNEQFF. CDR3 in DNA: TGTGCCAGCAGCTTAGCGGGGGGGTTCTACAATGAGCAGTTCTTC.

The V gene is TRBV5-1, the J gene TRBJ1-2; TRBD1 is a possible D gene (5 bases). Deletions cut 1 base from V and 2 bases from J, with 21 bases between. The CDR3 consists of 18 residues. Germline V lookup: CDR1 SGHRS, CDR2 YFSETQ. In nucleotides, the CDR3 is TGCGCCAGCAGCTTGACCCCTTTAGGGGCAGGGCGGAACTATGGCTACACCTTC. Its protein is CASSLTPLGAGRNYGYTF.

The chain employs TRBV19 and TRBJ1-5; tentative D call: TRBD1 (5 bases). V lost 9 bases and J 6 bases, leaving 21 bases between the germline ends. The CDR3 length is 15 residues. From germline, CDR1 is LNHDA and CDR2 SQIVND (reference sequence). CDR3 sequence reads: CASTRPGGKGQPQHF. The CDR3 DNA sequence: TGTGCCAGCACCCGTCCCGGGGGGAAGGGTCAGCCCCAGCATTTT.

The chain recombines TRBV28 with TRBJ1-4; no clear D. This CDR3 contains 11 residues. Trimming took off 5 bases at V and 3 bases at J, with 1 base between the two ends. Germline assignment: CDR1 MDHEN and CDR2 SYDVKM. The DNA for the CDR3 is TGTGCCAGCAGTCCTAATGAAAAACTGTTTTTT. Its translation: CASSPNEKLFF.

J is TRBJ1-3 and V is TRBV11-1; perhaps TRBD1 as D (5 bases). The CDR3 is 13 amino acids. The germline V gene encodes CDR1 SGHAT and CDR2 FQDESV (reference sequence). Trimming stripped 3 bases from V and 4 bases from J, with 7 bases between. CDR3 protein: CASSLGRGNTIYF. DNA for the CDR3: TGTGCCAGCAGCTTGGGGCGAGGAAACACCATATATTTT.